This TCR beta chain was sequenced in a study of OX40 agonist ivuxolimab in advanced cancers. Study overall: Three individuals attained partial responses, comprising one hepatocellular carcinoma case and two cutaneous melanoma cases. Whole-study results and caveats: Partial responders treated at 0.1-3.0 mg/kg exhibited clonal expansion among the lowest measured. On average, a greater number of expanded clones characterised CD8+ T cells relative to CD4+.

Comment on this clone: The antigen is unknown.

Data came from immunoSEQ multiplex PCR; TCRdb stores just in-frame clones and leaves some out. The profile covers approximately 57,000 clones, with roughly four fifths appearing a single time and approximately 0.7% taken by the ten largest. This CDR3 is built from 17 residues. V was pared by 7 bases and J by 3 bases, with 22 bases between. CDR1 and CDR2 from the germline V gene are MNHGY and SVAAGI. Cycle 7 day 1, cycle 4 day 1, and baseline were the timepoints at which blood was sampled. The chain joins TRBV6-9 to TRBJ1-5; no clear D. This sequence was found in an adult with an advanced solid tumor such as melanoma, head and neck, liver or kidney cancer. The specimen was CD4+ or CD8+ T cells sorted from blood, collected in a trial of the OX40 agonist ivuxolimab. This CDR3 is CASNYPLSGWDNQPQHF. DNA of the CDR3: TGTGCCAGCAACTACCCTCTCTCGGGATGGGACAATCAGCCCCAGCATTTT.